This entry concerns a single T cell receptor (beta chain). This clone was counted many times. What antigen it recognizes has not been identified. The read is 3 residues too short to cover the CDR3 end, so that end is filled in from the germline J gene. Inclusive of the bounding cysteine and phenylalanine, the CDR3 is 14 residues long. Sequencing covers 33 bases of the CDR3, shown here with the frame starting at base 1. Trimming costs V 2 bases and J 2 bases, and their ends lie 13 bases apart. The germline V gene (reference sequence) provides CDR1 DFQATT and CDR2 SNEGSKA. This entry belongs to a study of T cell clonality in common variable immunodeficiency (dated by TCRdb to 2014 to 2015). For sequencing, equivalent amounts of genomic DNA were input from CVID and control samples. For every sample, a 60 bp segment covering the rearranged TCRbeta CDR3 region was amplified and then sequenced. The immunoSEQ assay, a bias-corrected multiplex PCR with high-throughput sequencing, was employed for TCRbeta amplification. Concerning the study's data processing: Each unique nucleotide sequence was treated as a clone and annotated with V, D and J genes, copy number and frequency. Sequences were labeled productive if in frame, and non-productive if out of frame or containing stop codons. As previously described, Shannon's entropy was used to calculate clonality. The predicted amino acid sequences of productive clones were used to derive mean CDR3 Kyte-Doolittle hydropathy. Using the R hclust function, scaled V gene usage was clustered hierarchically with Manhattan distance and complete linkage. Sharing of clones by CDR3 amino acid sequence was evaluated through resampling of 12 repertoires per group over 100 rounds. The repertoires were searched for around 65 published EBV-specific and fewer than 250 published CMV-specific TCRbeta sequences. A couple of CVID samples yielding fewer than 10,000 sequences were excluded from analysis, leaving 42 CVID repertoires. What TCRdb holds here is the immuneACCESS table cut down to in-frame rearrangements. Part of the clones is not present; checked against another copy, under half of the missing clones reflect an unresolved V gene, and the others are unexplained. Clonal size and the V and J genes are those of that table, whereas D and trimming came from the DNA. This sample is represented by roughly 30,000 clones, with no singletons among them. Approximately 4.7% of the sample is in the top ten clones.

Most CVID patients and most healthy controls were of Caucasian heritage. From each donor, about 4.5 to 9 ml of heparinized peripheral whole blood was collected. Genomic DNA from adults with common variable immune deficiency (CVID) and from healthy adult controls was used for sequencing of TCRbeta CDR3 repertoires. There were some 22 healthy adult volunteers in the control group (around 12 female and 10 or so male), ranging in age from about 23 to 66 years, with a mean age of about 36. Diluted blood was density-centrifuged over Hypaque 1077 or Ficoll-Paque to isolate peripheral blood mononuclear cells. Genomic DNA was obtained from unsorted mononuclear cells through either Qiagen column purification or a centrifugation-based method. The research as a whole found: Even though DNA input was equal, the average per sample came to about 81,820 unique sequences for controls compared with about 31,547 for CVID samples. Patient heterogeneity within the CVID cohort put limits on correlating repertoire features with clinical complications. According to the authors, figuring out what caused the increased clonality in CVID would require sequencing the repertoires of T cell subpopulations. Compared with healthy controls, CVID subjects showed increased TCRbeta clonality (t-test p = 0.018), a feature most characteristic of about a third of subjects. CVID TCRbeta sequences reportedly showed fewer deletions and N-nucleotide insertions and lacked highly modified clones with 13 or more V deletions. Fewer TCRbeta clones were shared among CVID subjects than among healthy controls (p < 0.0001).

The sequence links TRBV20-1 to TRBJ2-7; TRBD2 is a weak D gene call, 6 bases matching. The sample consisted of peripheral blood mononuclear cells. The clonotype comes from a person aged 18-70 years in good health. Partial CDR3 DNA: TGCAGTGCTAGACCCTGGACTAATCCCTACGAG. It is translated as CSARPWTNPYE. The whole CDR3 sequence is CSARPWTNPYEQYF.